A selection of T cell receptor beta chains follows, all from one sample in a study of T-cell reconstitution after alpha-beta-depleted transplantation in children. One entry per CDR3 protein results from TCRdb running MiXCR on the PCR reads. This table holds about 410,000 distinct CDR3 sequences, about 20% found once. The material sequenced was PBMCs from the stem cell graft donor, taken from the stem cell graft. These receptors came from a human donor who donated a stem cell graft to a child with acute myeloid leukemia. Both conserved end residues are part of each CDR3. Size tells how often a clone was seen (once, few, many) or the class of an expanded clone, and some rows leave it out.

few	15	TRBJ2-7	TRBV15	CATSRDLRGLDEQYF
few	17	TRBJ2-7	TRBV6-5	CASSYSSQTSGKYEQYF
few	14	TRBJ2-7	TRBV5-1	CASSSRDGLNEQYF
few	18	TRBJ2-7	TRBV5-1	CASSWGLAGALRDYEQYF
many	14	TRBJ2-1	TRBV29-1	CSVRTSSGNNEQFF
few	14	TRBJ2-7	TRBV18	CASSPGRQPGEQYF
many	14	TRBJ2-7	TRBV5-6	CASSLWGITYEQYF
few	15	TRBJ1-2	TRBV4-2	CASSQDVRARYGYTF
few	14	TRBJ2-5	TRBV20-1	CSADPLAGQETQYF
many	14	TRBJ1-2	TRBV5-1	CASSVTDGPYGYTF
many	15	TRBJ2-1	TRBV12-3/TRBV12-4	CASSSGQGGVNEQFF
few	15	TRBJ2-1	TRBV5-1	CASSSTGFGDNEQFF
.	17	TRBJ2-5	TRBV5-1	CASSLGRVLAGGETQYF
.	17	TRBJ2-7	TRBV6-2/TRBV6-3	CASSYGLAGYETYEQYF
many	13	TRBJ1-5	TRBV18	CASSPEANQPQHF
.	15	TRBJ2-7	TRBV18	CASSRSPDRGYEQYF
.	23	TRBJ2-7	TRBV21-1	CASSKAPLFRNKESGGPFYEQYF
few	15	TRBJ2-7	TRBV4-1	CASSQDGDRGSEQYF
.	14	TRBJ1-2	TRBV12-3/TRBV12-4	CASSFRQASYGYTF
few	16	TRBJ2-5	TRBV20-1	CSARVRQPRPGETQYF
many	13	TRBJ2-7	TRBV12-3/TRBV12-4	CASSFSSSYEQYF
.	14	TRBJ2-1	TRBV15	CATSDLSGYNEQFF
few	13	TRBJ2-7	TRBV29-1	CSVVGDSTREQYF
.	15	TRBJ2-3	TRBV12-3/TRBV12-4	CASSLQSPSTDTQYF
few	16	TRBJ2-3	TRBV10-3	CAIEAGVTGVTDTQYF
.	12	TRBJ2-1	TRBV7-9	CASSPPGLQNLF
.	17	TRBJ2-3	TRBV4-3	CASSPRDRGRGTDTQYF
.	14	TRBJ2-7	TRBV20-1	CSVSSGRTTYEQYF
.	15	TRBJ2-7	TRBV27	CASSLRWPPIHEQYF
.	15	TRBJ2-5	TRBV12-3/TRBV12-4	CASSPPPPGQETQYF
many	13	TRBJ1-1	TRBV6-6	CASSYAQGREAFF
.	15	TRBJ2-2	TRBV11-3	CASSSAGPGTGELFF
.	14	TRBJ2-5	TRBV20-1	CSASPTTGRETQYF
few	15	TRBJ2-1	TRBV20-1	CSASNSGKSYNEQFF
many	14	TRBJ2-1	TRBV20-1	CSARDPRNYNEQFF
few	13	TRBJ2-5	TRBV20-1	CSARISGEETQYF
few	16	TRBJ2-1	TRBV2	CASSGGSGSSYNEQFF
.	15	TRBJ2-7	TRBV12-3/TRBV12-4	CASSPTWGAYYEQYF
many	13	TRBJ1-2	TRBV10-2	CASSGRGSYGYTF
.	15	TRBJ2-3	TRBV28	CATRGPSGSTDTQYF
.	13	TRBJ2-4	TRBV20-1	CSAARLAKNIQYF
few	13	TRBJ2-1	TRBV20-1	CSEPGTGVNEQFF